A selection of T cell receptor beta chains follows, all from one sample in a study of cytomegalovirus exposure and HLA in healthy donors. Libraries were prepared by immunoSEQ multiplex PCR; TCRdb keeps only in-frame clonotypes and omits some of them. The sample contains some 200,000 clones, roughly 70% of which appear only once. The sample was PBMCs. The receptors stem from a woman aged 30 to 39 in good health and CMV-seronegative. Each CDR3 is given with its conserved first and last residue. D genes are given only for firm matches. Not all rows give a size; the values are once, few, many and, for expanded clones, a class.

v_call	clone_size	d_call	j_call	cdr3_aa	cdr3_nt
TRBV25-1	.	TRBD2	TRBJ2-5	CASRSGLAGETQYF	TGTGCCAGCAGATCCGGACTAGCGGGAGAGACCCAGTACTTC
TRBV4-2	few	.	TRBJ2-3	CASSQEFRGAQSDTQYF	TGTGCCAGCAGCCAAGAGTTTCGGGGGGCTCAGTCAGATACGCAGTATTTT
TRBV5-4	.	TRBD2	TRBJ2-1	CASSLGGTSEYNEQFF	TGTGCCAGCAGCTTGGGCGGGACTAGCGAGTACAATGAGCAGTTCTTC
TRBV20-1	.	.	TRBJ1-2	CSAREGDGYTF	TGCAGTGCCCGGGAGGGGGATGGCTACACCTTC
TRBV20-1	.	.	TRBJ2-1	CSLLNNEQFF	TGCAGTCTCTTAAACAATGAGCAGTTCTTC
TRBV6-6	.	TRBD1	TRBJ1-4	CASRDGQGMEKLFF	TGTGCCAGCAGGGACGGACAGGGGATGGAAAAACTGTTTTTT
TRBV4-3	few	TRBD2	TRBJ2-2	CASSQERLAGVITGELFF	TGCGCCAGCAGCCAAGAAAGGCTAGCGGGAGTAATAACCGGGGAGCTGTTTTTT
TRBV7-2	.	.	TRBJ2-7	CASSLRVVSTSEQYF	TGTGCCAGCAGCCTCCGGGTCGTAAGCACCTCCGAGCAGTACTTC
TRBV29-1	.	TRBD2	TRBJ2-1	CSVGLGLAGSYNEQFF	TGCAGCGTGGGACTTGGACTAGCGGGCTCCTACAATGAGCAGTTCTTC
TRBV19	.	TRBD2	TRBJ2-7	CASSPAGGSYEQYF	TGTGCCAGTAGTCCCGCGGGAGGCTCCTACGAGCAGTACTTC
TRBV6-6	.	.	TRBJ1-2	CASSYSYEGGGYTF	TGTGCCAGCAGTTACTCGTATGAGGGAGGAGGCTACACCTTC
TRBV18	.	TRBD2	TRBJ2-7	CASSPLSPSGSRYEQYF	TGTGCCAGCTCACCATTAAGTCCTAGCGGGAGTAGGTACGAGCAGTACTTC
TRBV29-1	.	.	TRBJ1-1	CSVGAGYGTEAFF	TGCAGCGTTGGCGCAGGGTATGGCACTGAAGCTTTCTTT
TRBV7-2	.	.	TRBJ2-3	CASSLDRLGSDTQYF	TGTGCCAGCAGCTTAGATCGCCTAGGTTCAGATACGCAGTATTTT
TRBV28	few	.	TRBJ2-3	CASSYDSPVTDTQYF	TGTGCCAGCAGCTATGACTCCCCAGTCACAGATACGCAGTATTTT
TRBV15	.	TRBD1	TRBJ2-3	CATTNTGQVRRDTQYF	TGTGCCACCACCAACACGGGACAGGTTAGAAGAGATACGCAGTATTTT
TRBV27	.	TRBD1	TRBJ2-7	CASWGTGGIYEQYF	TGTGCCAGCTGGGGTACAGGGGGGATTTACGAGCAGTACTTC